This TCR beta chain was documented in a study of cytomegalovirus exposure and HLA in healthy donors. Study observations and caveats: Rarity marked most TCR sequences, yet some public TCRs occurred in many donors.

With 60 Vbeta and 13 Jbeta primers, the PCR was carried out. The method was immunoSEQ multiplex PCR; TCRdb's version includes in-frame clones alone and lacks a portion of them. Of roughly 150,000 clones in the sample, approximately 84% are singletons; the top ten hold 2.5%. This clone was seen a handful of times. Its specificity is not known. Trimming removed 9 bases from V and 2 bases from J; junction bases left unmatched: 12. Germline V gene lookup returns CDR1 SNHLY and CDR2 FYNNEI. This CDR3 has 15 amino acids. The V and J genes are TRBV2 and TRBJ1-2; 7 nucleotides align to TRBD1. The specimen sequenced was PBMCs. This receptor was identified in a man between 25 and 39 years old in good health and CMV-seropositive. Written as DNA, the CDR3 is TGTGCCAGTAAACAGGGGATGCAAAGCAACTATGGCTACACCTTC. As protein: CASKQGMQSNYGYTF.